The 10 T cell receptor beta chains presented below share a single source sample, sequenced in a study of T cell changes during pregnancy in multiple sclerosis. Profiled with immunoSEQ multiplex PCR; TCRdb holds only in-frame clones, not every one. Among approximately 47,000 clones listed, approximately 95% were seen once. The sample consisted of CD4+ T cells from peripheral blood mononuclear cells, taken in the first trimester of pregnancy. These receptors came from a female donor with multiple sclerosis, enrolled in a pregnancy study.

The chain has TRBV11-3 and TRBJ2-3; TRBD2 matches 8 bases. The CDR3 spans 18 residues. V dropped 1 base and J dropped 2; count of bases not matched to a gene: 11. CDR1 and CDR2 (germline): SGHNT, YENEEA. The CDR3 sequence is CASSLGARGGLPTDTQYF. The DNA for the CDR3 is TGTGCCAGCAGCTTAGGTGCTCGGGGGGGGTTACCCACAGATACGCAGTATTTT.

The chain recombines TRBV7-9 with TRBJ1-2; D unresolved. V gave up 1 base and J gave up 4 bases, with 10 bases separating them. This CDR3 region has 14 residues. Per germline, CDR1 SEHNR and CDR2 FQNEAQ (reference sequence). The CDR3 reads CASSLVGSLYGYTF. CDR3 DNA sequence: TGTGCCAGCAGCTTAGTGGGCAGTCTCTATGGCTACACCTTC.

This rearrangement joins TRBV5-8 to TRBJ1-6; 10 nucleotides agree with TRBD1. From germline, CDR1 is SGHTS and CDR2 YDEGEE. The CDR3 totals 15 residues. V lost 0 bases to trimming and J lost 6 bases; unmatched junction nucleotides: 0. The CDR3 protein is CASSLGTGGNSPLHF. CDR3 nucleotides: TGTGCCAGCAGCTTGGGGACAGGGGGTAATTCACCCCTCCACTTT.

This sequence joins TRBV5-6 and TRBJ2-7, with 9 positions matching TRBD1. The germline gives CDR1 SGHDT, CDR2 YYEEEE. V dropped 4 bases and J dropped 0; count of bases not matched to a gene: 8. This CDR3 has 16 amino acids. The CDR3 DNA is TGTGCCAGCAGCCCGATTGGGACAGGGAGCTCCTACGAGCAGTACTTC. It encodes CASSPIGTGSSYEQYF.

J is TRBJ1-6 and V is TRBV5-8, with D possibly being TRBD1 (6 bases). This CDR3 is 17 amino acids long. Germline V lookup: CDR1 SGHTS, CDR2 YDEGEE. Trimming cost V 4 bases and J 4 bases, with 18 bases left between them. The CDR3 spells CASSPGPTGKYNSPLHF. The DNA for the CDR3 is TGTGCCAGCAGCCCGGGGCCGACAGGAAAGTATAATTCACCCCTCCACTTT.

The CDR3 sequence is CASRTGPSSTEAFF. The CDR3, as DNA: TGTGCCAGTAGAACAGGTCCTTCTTCCACTGAAGCTTTCTTT. The chain links TRBV19 to TRBJ1-1; perhaps TRBD1 as D (5 bases). Germline loops: CDR1 LNHDA, CDR2 SQIVND (reference sequence). The CDR3 is 14 amino acids. Trimming removed 6 bases from V and 4 bases from J, with 15 bases in between. Using reference TRBV19 and TRBJ1-1 for the parts outside the CDR3, the full variable domain is DGGITQSPKYLFRKEGQNVTLSCEQNLNHDAMYWYRQDPGQGLRLIYYSQIVNDFQKGDIAEGYSVSREKKESFPLTVTSAQKNPTAFYLCASRTGPSSTEAFFGQGTRLTVV.

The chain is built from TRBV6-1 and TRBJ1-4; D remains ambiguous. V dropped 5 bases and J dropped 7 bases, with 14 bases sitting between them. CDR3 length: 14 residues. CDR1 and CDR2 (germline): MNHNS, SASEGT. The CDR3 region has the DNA TGTGCCAGCAGTAGGTTGCGGGAAGCTGAAAAACTGTTTTTT. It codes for CASSRLREAEKLFF.

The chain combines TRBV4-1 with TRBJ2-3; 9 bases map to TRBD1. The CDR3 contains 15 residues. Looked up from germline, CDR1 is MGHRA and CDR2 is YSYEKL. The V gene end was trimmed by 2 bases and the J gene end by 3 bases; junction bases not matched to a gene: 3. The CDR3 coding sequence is TGCGCCAGCAGCCAACAACAGGGGGCGACAGATACGCAGTATTTT. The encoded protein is CASSQQQGATDTQYF.

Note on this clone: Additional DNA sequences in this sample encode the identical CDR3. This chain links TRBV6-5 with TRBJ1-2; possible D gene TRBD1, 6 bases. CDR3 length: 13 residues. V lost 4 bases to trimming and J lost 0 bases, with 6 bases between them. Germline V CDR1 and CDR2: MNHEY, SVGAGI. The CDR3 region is CASSWDTNYGYTF. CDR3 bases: TGTGCCAGCAGTTGGGACACTAACTATGGCTACACCTTC.

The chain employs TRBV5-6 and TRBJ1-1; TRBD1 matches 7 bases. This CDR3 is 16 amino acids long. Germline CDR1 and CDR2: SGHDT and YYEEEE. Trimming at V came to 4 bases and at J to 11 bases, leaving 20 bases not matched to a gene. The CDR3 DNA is TGTGCCAGCAGCCCTGGGACAGCCCCTAGTGTGAGTGTGGCTTTCTTT. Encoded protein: CASSPGTAPSVSVAFF.